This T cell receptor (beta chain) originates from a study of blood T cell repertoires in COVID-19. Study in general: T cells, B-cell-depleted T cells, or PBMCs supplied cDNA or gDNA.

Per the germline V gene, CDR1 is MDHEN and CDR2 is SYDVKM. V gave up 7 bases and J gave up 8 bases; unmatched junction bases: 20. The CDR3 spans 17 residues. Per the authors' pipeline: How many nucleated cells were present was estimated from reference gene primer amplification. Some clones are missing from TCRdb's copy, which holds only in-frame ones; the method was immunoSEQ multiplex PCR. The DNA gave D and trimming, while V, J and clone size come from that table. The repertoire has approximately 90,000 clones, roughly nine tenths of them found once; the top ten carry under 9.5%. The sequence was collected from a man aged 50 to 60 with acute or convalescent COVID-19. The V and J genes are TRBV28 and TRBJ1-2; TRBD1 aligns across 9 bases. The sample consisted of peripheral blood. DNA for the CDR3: TGTGCCAGCACCACTCAAAGGCTTTCCAGGACAGGGGAGGGCTACACCTTC. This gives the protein CASTTQRLSRTGEGYTF.